The 22 T cell receptor beta chains below all came from one sample that was sequenced in a study of blood T cells in healthy people across ages. For the second PCR, which ran for roughly 7 to 11 cycles, a sample-barcoded 5' primer and a J-beta primer mix were used. TCRdb re-analysed the 5' RACE reads in MiXCR, keeping a single row per CDR3 protein. Found here are 1 million to 1.2 million distinct CDR3 sequences, under 40% of them singletons; the top ten hold approximately 14%. Input material: blood. The receptors derive from a man younger than 35 in good health.

The V call is TRBV24-1, the J call TRBJ1-1, with 10 bases identical to TRBD1. Germline V gives CDR1 KGHDR, CDR2 SFDVKD. This CDR3 is built from 15 residues. The trim removed 4 bases at V and 0 bases at J, leaving 1 base unmatched. CDR3 in DNA: TGTGCCACCAGTGAAGGACAGGGGGTGAACACTGAAGCTTTCTTT. Protein product: CATSEGQGVNTEAFF.

This chain connects TRBV13 to TRBJ1-1; a weak D match, TRBD1 (5 bases). In germline, CDR1 is PRHDT, CDR2 FYEKMQ (reference sequence). V shed 7 bases and J shed 6 bases, with 12 bases lying between them. CDR3 length: 12 residues. The chain's CDR3 is CASNGGTPEAFF. CDR3 bases: TGTGCCAGCAACGGGGGGACCCCTGAAGCTTTCTTT.

This clonotype was recorded many times. An end of the junction differs from the germline gene, which may be a read error. V usage is TRBV4-3 and J usage is TRBJ2-7; D gene uncertain. The CDR3 totals 14 residues. Per germline, CDR1 LGHNA and CDR2 YSLEER. The CDR3 sequence: CASSQDRSSYEQYF. CDR3 sequence (DNA): TGTGCCAGCAGCCAAGATAGGTCTTCCTACGAGCAGTACTTC.

The chain links TRBV12-3 or TRBV12-4 to TRBJ2-7; maybe TRBD1 (6 bases). This CDR3 has 15 amino acids. Trimming shortened V by 7 bases and J by 6 bases, and 22 bases separated the two germline ends. For the CDR3, the DNA is TGTGCCAGCACCGACAAGGTCGACAGGTTGCGCGAGCAGTACTTC. Its translation: CASTDKVDRLREQYF.

This clonotype has just a few counts. The chain couples TRBV29-1 to TRBJ1-1, with a weak D call TRBD1 (6 bases). Deletions cut 7 bases from V and 5 bases from J, with 20 bases between. CDR1 SQVTM and CDR2 ANQGSEA come from the germline V gene. This CDR3 contains 14 residues. For the CDR3, the DNA is TGCAGCGGACTTGAAACAGGGCGTTGGACTGAAGCTTTCTTT. It translates to CSGLETGRWTEAFF.

This clonotype was observed many times. A junction end diverges from the germline sequence, so it may reflect a read error. The chain employs TRBV6-1 and TRBJ2-3, with D perhaps being TRBD1 or TRBD2 (5 bases each). Germline assignment: CDR1 MNHNS and CDR2 SASEGT. The CDR3 runs to 12 residues. The CDR3 protein is CASRGDTDTQYF. In DNA, the CDR3 is TGCGCCAGCAGAGGGGACACAGATACGCAGTATTTT.

The chain carries TRBV4-1 and TRBJ1-2; D remains ambiguous. The CDR3 loop spans 16 amino acids. V was clipped by 2 bases and J by 6 bases, with 19 bases between them. CDR1 MGHRA and CDR2 YSYEKL come from the germline V gene. The CDR3 sequence is CASSQWGLGEMDGYTF. CDR3 coding DNA: TGCGCCAGCAGCCAATGGGGTCTTGGGGAGATGGATGGCTACACCTTC.

This clonotype is a singleton in its sample. The junction and the germline gene differ at one end; a read error may be behind it. The genes are TRBV7-2 and TRBJ2-7, with D tentatively TRBD2 (6 bases). Germline V lookup: CDR1 SGHTA, CDR2 FQGNSA. CDR3 size: 16 residues. CDR3 sequence: CACSLASRTGDHEQYF. The CDR3 nucleotides read TGTGCCTGCAGCTTAGCGAGCAGGACGGGGGACCACGAGCAGTACTTC.

This rearrangement joins TRBV6-2 or TRBV6-3 to TRBJ1-5; tentatively, D is TRBD1 (6 bases). V lost 8 bases to trimming and J lost 0 bases, with 17 bases between them. This CDR3 comprises 16 residues. Germline CDR1 MNHEY, CDR2 SVGEGT. As DNA, the CDR3 is TGTGCCAGCGCTTATCGGGGGGCCATTAGCAATCAGCCCCAGCATTTT. Amino acid sequence: CASAYRGAISNQPQHF.

J is TRBJ2-7 and V is TRBV29-1, with D hard to call. The CDR3 runs 11 residues. Germline V CDR1 and CDR2: SQVTM, ANQGSEA. Trimming pared 5 bases from V and 3 bases from J, leaving 8 bases between. The CDR3 region is CSVWADYEQYF. The CDR3 DNA sequence: TGCAGCGTTTGGGCCGACTACGAGCAGTACTTC.

The chain uses TRBV5-6 and TRBJ2-5, with 12 bases matching TRBD2. The CDR3 runs to 14 residues. With 3 bases clipped from V and 5 bases from J, the junction kept 2 bases outside the gene matches. Germline V gene data show CDR1 as SGHDT and CDR2 as YYEEEE. The CDR3 nucleotides are TGTGCCAGCAGCTCCGGACTAGCGGGGGAGACCCAGTACTTC. It translates to CASSSGLAGETQYF.

The rearrangement links TRBV29-1 to TRBJ1-1; unclear D gene. Germline V CDR1 and CDR2: SQVTM, ANQGSEA. The CDR3 has 12 residues. V was pared by 0 bases and J by 11 bases, with 13 bases between. CDR3 in amino acids: CSVEDRLRGAFF. The CDR3 nucleotides read TGCAGCGTTGAAGATAGGTTAAGAGGTGCTTTCTTT.

This clonotype was observed a few times. This sequence joins TRBV7-2 and TRBJ2-1, with a tentative D call TRBD2 (6 bases). In germline, CDR1 is SGHTA, CDR2 FQGNSA. The CDR3 length is 16 residues. Between the trimmed V and J ends, which lost 5 bases and 4 bases, there was a span of 18 bases. This CDR3 is CASSPQASGSYNEQFF. In DNA, the CDR3 is TGTGCCAGCAGCCCCCAAGCCAGCGGGTCGTACAATGAGCAGTTCTTC.

The J gene is TRBJ2-3, the V gene TRBV12-3 or TRBV12-4; no definite D call. The CDR3 length is 12 residues. The V end was cut by 3 bases, the J end by 7 bases, with 8 bases between. The chain's CDR3 is CASSFSRNTQYF. The DNA for the CDR3 is TGTGCCAGCAGTTTTAGTCGCAATACGCAGTATTTT.

The rearrangement uses TRBV20-1 and TRBJ1-5; 7 positions match TRBD1. Unmatched junction bases numbered 13, after V lost 2 bases and J lost 0 bases. The germline CDR1 and CDR2 sequences are DFQATT and SNEGSKA (reference sequence). This CDR3 is built from 18 residues. The CDR3, as DNA: TGCAGTGCTAGACCGTGGACAGGTGGCGTAGGTAGCAATCAGCCCCAGCATTTT. It yields the protein CSARPWTGGVGSNQPQHF.

The J gene is TRBJ2-2, the V gene TRBV6-6, with D possibly being TRBD1 (5 bases). Trimming left V 6 bases short and J 6 bases short, with 17 bases between. CDR3 size: 15 residues. Germline CDR1 and CDR2: MNHNY and SVGAGI (reference sequence). The CDR3 loop is CASSSQIRVAGELFF. CDR3 nucleotide sequence: TGTGCCAGCAGCAGCCAGATCAGGGTAGCCGGGGAGCTGTTTTTT.

V usage is TRBV12-3 or TRBV12-4 and J usage is TRBJ2-4; D is perhaps TRBD1 (5 bases). V shed 3 bases and J shed 7 bases, with 16 bases lying between them. The length of the CDR3 is 15 residues. The CDR3: CASSLTPTVLNIQYF. CDR3 nucleotide sequence: TGTGCCAGCAGTTTGACCCCGACAGTCTTGAACATTCAGTACTTC.

The chain employs TRBV18 and TRBJ1-3, with 9 bases matching TRBD1. Germline V gene sequence: CDR1 KGHSH, CDR2 LQKENI. This CDR3 comprises 16 residues. The V and J ends lost 3 bases and 3 bases, in that order; junction bases with no gene match: 6. Written as DNA, the CDR3 is TGTGCCAGCTCACCCCAGACAGGGGGAGATGGAAACACCATATATTTT. The encoded protein is CASSPQTGGDGNTIYF. The variable domain in full, with the rest retrieved from reference TRBV18 and TRBJ1-3, is NAGVMQNPRHLVRRRGQEARLRCSPMKGHSHVYWYRQLPEEGLKFMVYLQKENIIDESGMPKERFSAEFPKEGPSILRIQQVVRGDSAAYFCASSPQTGGDGNTIYFGEGSWLTVV.

In the case of this clonotype: One end of the junction does not line up with germline, which may come from a read error. This chain links TRBV9 with TRBJ2-5; 9 bases are shared with TRBD2. CDR3 length equals 16 residues. Germline V CDR1 and CDR2: SGDLS, YYNGEE. CDR3 DNA sequence: TGTGCCAGCAGCCCTGGGACTAGCCGTAGAGTTGAGACCCGGTACTTC. It yields the protein CASSPGTSRRVETRYF.

The rearrangement joins TRBV12-3 or TRBV12-4 to TRBJ1-2, with 9 positions matching TRBD1. The ends lost 5 bases at V and 6 bases at J; junction bases unmatched: 10. The CDR3 sequence is 15 residues long. The DNA of the CDR3 is TGTGCCAGCAGTGACCACAGGGGGCCCAGCGATGGCTACACCTTC. Translated: CASSDHRGPSDGYTF.

The J gene is TRBJ1-1, the V gene TRBV4-2; D ambiguous. The V gene lost 4 bases and the J gene lost 3 bases, with 6 bases spanning the gap. The CDR3 is 12 residues long. From germline, CDR1 is LGHNA and CDR2 YNFKEQ. DNA for the CDR3: TGTGCCAGCAGCCGAGAGTACACTGAAGCTTTCTTT. This sequence encodes CASSREYTEAFF.

CDR3 DNA: TGTGCCAGCAGCCAAGATTGGGCAGGGGCTGGCTACACCTTC. It codes for CASSQDWAGAGYTF. The chain has TRBV4-2 and TRBJ1-2; TRBD1 might be the D (6 bases). The germline CDR1 and CDR2 sequences are LGHNA and YNFKEQ. This CDR3 comprises 14 residues. Trimming left V 0 bases short and J 7 bases short, with 12 bases between.